The clone carrying this T cell receptor beta chain was picked up one time. CDR1 is SEHNR and CDR2 is FQNEAQ in the germline V gene (reference sequence). The CDR3 spans 14 residues. Trimming took off 1 base at V and 8 bases at J, with 14 bases between the two ends. The data were obtained in a study of blood T cell repertoires in COVID-19. As for the study in general: Sites in the United States, Italy and Spain provided acute and convalescent COVID-19 samples.

Per the original methods: Reference gene primer amplification gave nucleated cell count estimates. The table came from immunoSEQ multiplex PCR; TCRdb's copy has only in-frame clones and leaves some out. The DNA was the basis for D and trimming; V, J and clone size are from that table. The sample shows fewer than 250,000 clones, about 82% of them seen only once. The sequence came from a man between 60 and 70 years old with COVID-19, enrolled during active disease. This chain uses TRBV7-9 with TRBJ1-2, with D maybe TRBD1 (6 bases). The specimen was peripheral blood. The CDR3 DNA reads as TGTGCCAGCAGCTTAGACCACAGGGCCAGGGGCTACACCTTC. Translated: CASSLDHRARGYTF.